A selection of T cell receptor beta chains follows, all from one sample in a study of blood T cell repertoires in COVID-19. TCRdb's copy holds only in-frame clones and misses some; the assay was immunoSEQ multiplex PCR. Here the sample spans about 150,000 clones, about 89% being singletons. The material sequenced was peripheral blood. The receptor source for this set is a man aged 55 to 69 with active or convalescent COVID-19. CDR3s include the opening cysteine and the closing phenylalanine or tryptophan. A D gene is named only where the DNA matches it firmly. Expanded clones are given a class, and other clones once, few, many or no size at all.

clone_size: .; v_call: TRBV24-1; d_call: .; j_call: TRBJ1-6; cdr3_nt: TGTGCCACCAGTGCCCCAGGGGCTTCACCCCTCCACTTT; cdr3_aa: CATSAPGASPLHF
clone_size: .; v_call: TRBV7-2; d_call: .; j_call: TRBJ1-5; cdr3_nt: TGTGCCAGCAGCCCCTCTCCTCTAAGCAATCAGCCCCAGCATTTT; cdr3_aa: CASSPSPLSNQPQHF
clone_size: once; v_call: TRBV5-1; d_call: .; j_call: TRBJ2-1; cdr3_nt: TGCGCCAGCAGCTTGGACGGGAGATCCTACAATGAGCAGTTCTTC; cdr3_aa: CASSLDGRSYNEQFF
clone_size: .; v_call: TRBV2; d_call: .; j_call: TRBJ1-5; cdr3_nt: TGTGCCAGCAGCGGAGGGTTGGCCGGGCAGCCCCAGCATTTT; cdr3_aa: CASSGGLAGQPQHF
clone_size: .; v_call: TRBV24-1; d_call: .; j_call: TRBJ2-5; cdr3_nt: TGTGCCACCAGTGCACACGGGGGCCAAGAGACCCAGTACTTC; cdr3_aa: CATSAHGGQETQYF
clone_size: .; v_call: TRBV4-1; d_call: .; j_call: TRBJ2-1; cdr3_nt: TGCGCCACCCGGGTGCCTACTAGGCATGAGCAGTTCTTC; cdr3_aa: CATRVPTRHEQFF
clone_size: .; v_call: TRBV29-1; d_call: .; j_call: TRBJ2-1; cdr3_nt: TGCAGCGTTCCTCAGGATGAGCAGTTCTTC; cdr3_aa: CSVPQDEQFF
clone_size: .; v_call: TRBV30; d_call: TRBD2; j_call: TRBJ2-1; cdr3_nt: TGTGCCTGGACTAGCGGGACCGGGTCAGCGCAGTTCTTC; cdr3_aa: CAWTSGTGSAQFF
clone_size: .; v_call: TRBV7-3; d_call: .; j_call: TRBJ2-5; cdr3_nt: TGTGCCAGCAGCTCCCTCCCCGGAGAGACCCAGTACTTC; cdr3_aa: CASSSLPGETQYF
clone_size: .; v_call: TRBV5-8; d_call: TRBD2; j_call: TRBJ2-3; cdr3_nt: TGTGCCAGCAGCTACCCGATCTCGAGCGGGGGTGCAGATACGCAGTATTTT; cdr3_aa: CASSYPISSGGADTQYF
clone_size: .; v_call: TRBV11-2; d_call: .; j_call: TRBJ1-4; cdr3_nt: TGTGCCAGCAGCCCTGGGGCCCAGCAAGTAGGGGGAAAACTGTTTTTT; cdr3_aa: CASSPGAQQVGGKLFF
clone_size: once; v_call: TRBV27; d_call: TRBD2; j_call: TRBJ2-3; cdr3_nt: TGTGCCAGCAGCCGGAGCGGGAGAAGAGATACGCAGTATTTT; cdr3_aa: CASSRSGRRDTQYF
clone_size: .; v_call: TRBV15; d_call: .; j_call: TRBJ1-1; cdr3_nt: TGTGCCACCAGCAGGGCCACCTTGAACACTGAAGCTTTCTTT; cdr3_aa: CATSRATLNTEAFF
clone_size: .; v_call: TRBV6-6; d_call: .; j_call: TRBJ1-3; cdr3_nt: TGTGCCAGCAGTCCCCGAGTTGACAGTGGAAACACCATATATTTT; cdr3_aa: CASSPRVDSGNTIYF
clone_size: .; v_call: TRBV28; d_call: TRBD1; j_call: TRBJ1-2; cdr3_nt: TGTGCCAGCAGTAGGGGACAGCTCTATGGCTACACCTTC; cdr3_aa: CASSRGQLYGYTF
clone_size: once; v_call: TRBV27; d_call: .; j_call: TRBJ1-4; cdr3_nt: TGTGCCAGCAGTTTATTTTCCGGGAATAATGAAAAACTGTTTTTT; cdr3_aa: CASSLFSGNNEKLFF
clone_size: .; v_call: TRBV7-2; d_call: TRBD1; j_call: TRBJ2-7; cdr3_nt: TGTGCCAGCAGCCCTCGGACAGGAGGCTACGAGCAGTACTTC; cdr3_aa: CASSPRTGGYEQYF
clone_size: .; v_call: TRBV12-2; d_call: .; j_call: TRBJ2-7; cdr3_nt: TGTGCAAGTCGCTTAGCGGAACTAGCGGGGTCCTACGAGCAGTACTTC; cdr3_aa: CASRLAELAGSYEQYF
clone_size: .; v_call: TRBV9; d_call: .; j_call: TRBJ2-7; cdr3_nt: TGTGCCAGCAGCGTAGCTGTAGCGCCTGCCTACGAGCAGTACTTC; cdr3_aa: CASSVAVAPAYEQYF
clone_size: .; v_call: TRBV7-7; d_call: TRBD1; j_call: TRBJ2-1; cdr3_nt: TGTGCCAGCCAGCTTGGGGACGCGGGGGACAGGGACAAGGGTGAGCAGTTCTTC; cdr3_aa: CASQLGDAGDRDKGEQFF
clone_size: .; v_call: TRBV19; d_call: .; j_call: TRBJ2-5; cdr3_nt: TGTGCCAGTAGTATAGCCGAGAGGGTGGGGACCCAGTACTTC; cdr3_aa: CASSIAERVGTQYF
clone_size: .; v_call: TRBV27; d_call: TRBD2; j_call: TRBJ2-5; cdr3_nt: TGTGCCAGCACCAACAGGCTGGCGGGGGGGAAAGAGACCCAGTACTTC; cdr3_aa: CASTNRLAGGKETQYF
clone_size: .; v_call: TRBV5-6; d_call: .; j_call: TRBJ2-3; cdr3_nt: TGTGCCAGCAGCTGGGGGGGACAGGCCCTCCAGTGGACAGATACGCAGTATTTT; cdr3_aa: CASSWGGQALQWTDTQYF
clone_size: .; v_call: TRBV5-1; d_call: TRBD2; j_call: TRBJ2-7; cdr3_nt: TGCGCCAGCAGCTTGGGACGACTAGCGGGAGCTGGGGTGGTCGAGCAGTACTTC; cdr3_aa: CASSLGRLAGAGVVEQYF
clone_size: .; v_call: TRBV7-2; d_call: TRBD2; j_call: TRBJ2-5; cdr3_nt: TGTGCCAGCAGCTTACTGCGGGAGGTGCGGGAGACCCAGTACTTC; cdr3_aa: CASSLLREVRETQYF
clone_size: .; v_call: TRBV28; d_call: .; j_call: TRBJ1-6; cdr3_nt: TGTGCCAGCAGTTTAGGAGGGGCCGGGGATTCACCCCTCCACTTT; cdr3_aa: CASSLGGAGDSPLHF
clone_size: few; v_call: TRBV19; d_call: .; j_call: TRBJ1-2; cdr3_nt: TGTGCCAGTTGGCAGACTAACTATGGCTACACCTTC; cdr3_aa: CASWQTNYGYTF
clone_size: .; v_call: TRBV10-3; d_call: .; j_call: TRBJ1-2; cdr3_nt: TGTGCCATACAAGACGCAGGGGCGCGGGAGAGTGTGGGCTATGGCTACACCTTC; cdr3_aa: CAIQDAGARESVGYGYTF
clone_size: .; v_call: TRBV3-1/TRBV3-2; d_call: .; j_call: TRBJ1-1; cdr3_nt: TGTGCCAGCAGCCTTCTCCGGGGGGACACTGAAGCTTTCTTT; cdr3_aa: CASSLLRGDTEAFF
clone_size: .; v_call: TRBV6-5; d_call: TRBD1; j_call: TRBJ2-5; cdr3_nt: TGTGCCAGCAGTTCTAGGGGACAGGGTCCGGAGACCCAGTACTTC; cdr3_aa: CASSSRGQGPETQYF
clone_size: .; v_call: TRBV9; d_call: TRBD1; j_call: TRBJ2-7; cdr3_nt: TGTGCCAGCAGCCTAGAGGGACAGGGACTCTCCTACGAGCAGTACTTC; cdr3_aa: CASSLEGQGLSYEQYF
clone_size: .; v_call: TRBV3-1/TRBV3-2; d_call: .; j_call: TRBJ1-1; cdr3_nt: TGTGCCAGCAGCCACGGACCCGGGCGGGGTGAAGCTTTCTTT; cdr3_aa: CASSHGPGRGEAFF
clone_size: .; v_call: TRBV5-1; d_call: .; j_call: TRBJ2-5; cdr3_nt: TGCGCCAGCAGCCATCTCACGGGGGAAGAGACCCAGTACTTC; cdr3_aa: CASSHLTGEETQYF
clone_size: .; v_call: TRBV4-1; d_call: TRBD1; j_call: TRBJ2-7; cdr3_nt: TGCGCCAGCAGCCCAGGGGACAGGGATGGCTACGAGCAGTACTTC; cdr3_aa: CASSPGDRDGYEQYF
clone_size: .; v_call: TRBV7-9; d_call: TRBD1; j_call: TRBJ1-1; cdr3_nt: TGTGCCAGCAGCCGACACAGGGGGTTGAACACTGAAGCTTTCTTT; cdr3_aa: CASSRHRGLNTEAFF
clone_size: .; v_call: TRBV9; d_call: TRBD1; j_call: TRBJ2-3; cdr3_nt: TGTGCCAGCAGCAATCCCGGGACAGGGAGGACAGATACGCAGTATTTT; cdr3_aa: CASSNPGTGRTDTQYF
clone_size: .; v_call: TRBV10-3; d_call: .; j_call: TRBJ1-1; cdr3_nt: TGTGCCATCAGTGAAGGCGGCGCTGAAGCTTTCTTT; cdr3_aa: CAISEGGAEAFF
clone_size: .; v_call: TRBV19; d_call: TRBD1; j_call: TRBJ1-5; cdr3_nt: TGTGCCAGTAGTGACCAACCGACAGGGGCCGGACAGCCCCAGCATTTT; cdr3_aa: CASSDQPTGAGQPQHF
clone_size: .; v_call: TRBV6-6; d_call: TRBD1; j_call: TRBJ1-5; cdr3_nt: TGTGCCAGCAGTGGACAGGGGATTAGGGAGCCCCAGCATTTT; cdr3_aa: CASSGQGIREPQHF
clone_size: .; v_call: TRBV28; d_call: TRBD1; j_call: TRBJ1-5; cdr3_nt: TGTGCCAGCAGTCTCCCAGGGGGTTATAGCAATCAGCCCCAGCATTTT; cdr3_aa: CASSLPGGYSNQPQHF
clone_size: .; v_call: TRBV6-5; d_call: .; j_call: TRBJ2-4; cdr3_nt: TGTGCCAGCAGGGCTCAGGGGTCGGACATTCAGTACTTC; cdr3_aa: CASRAQGSDIQYF
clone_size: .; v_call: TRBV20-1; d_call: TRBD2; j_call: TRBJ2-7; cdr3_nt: TGCAGTGCTAGTAGTGATAGCGGGGCCGGCTACGAGCAGTACTTC; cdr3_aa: CSASSDSGAGYEQYF
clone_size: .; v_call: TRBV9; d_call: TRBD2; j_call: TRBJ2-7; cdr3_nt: TGTGCCAGCAGCGTCGGGACTAGCGGGACTTACGAGCAGTACTTC; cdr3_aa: CASSVGTSGTYEQYF
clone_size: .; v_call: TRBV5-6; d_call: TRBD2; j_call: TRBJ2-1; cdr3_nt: TGTGCCAGCAGCCCAAGACTAGCGGGGGCGAGTGAGCAGTTCTTC; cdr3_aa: CASSPRLAGASEQFF
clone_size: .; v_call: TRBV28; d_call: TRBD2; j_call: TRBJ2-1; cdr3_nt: TGTGCCAGCAGGGGGGGAGCGGGAGGGCCTACATCTGAGCAGTTCTTC; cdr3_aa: CASRGGAGGPTSEQFF
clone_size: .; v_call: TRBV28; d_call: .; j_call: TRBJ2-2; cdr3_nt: TGTGCCAGCAGTTATCGCAGGATCGCCGGGGAGCTGTTTTTT; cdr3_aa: CASSYRRIAGELFF
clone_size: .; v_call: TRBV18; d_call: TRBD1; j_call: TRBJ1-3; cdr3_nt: TGTGCCAGCTCACCACCGGGACAGGGGGGAAACACCATATATTTT; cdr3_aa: CASSPPGQGGNTIYF
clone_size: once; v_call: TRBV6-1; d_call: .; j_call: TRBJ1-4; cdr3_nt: TGTGCCAGCAGTGACCTGGGGGCCGCTAATGAAAAACTGTTTTTT; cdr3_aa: CASSDLGAANEKLFF
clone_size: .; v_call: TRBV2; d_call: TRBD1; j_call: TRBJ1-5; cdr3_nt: TGTGCCAGCAGTCGGACAGGCCGCAATCAGCCCCAGCATTTT; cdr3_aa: CASSRTGRNQPQHF
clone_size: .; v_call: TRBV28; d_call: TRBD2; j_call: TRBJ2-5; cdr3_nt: TGTGCCAGCAGGACTAGCCCTACACCCCGACCCCAAGAGACCCAGTACTTC; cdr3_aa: CASRTSPTPRPQETQYF
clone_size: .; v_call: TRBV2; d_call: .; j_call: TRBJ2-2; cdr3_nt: TGTGCCAGCAACAGCCGATCAGGGGACACCGGGGAGCTGTTTTTT; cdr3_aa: CASNSRSGDTGELFF
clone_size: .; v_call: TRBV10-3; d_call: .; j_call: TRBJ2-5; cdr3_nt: TGTGCCATCAGTGAGTCGAGCAACCAAGAGACCCAGTACTTC; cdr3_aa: CAISESSNQETQYF
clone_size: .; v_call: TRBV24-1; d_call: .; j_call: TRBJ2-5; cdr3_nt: TGTGCCACCAGTGATTTGCAGGGGCAGGGGTTCCAGGAGACCCAGTACTTC; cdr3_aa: CATSDLQGQGFQETQYF
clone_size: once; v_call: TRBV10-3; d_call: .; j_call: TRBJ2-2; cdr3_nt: TGTGCCATCTCTTTGGCTCAGCAGGCGAACACCGGGGAGCTGTTTTTT; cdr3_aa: CAISLAQQANTGELFF
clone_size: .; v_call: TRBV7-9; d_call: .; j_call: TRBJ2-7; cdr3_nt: TGTGCCAGCAGCCGGTCGGGTGGGTACGAGCAGTACTTC; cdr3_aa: CASSRSGGYEQYF